One and the same sample provided the 20 T cell receptor beta chains below, sequenced in a study of control samples from healthy donors and cancer patients. Sequencing was performed with immunoSEQ multiplex PCR; in TCRdb, only in-frame clones are kept and a portion is missing. The sample shows approximately 86,000 clones, over 65% of them seen only once. The sequencing input was blood. These receptors were collected from a woman in her thirties or forties in good health.

This clone was observed a single time. The J gene is TRBJ1-2, the V gene TRBV6-2 or TRBV6-3; D unclear. Germline assignment: CDR1 MNHEY and CDR2 SVGEGT. The CDR3 runs 12 residues. Deletions cut 2 bases from V and 2 bases from J, with 3 bases between. The CDR3 reads CASSYRNYGYTF. CDR3 nucleotides: TGTGCCAGCAGTTACAGAAACTATGGCTACACCTTC.

This clone has a handful of counts. The chain recombines TRBV2 with TRBJ2-6; maybe TRBD2 (5 bases). V was shortened by 8 bases and J by 2 bases, with 13 bases between the two germline ends. The CDR3 runs 15 residues. The germline gives CDR1 SNHLY, CDR2 FYNNEI. CDR3: CASLLGAPGANVLTF. DNA of the CDR3: TGTGCCAGCCTCCTGGGAGCCCCTGGGGCCAACGTCCTGACTTTC.

This chain connects TRBV29-1 to TRBJ2-4; 9 bases are shared with TRBD1. V dropped 4 bases and J dropped 8; count of bases not matched to a gene: 12. This CDR3 region has 15 residues. Germline V gene data show CDR1 as SQVTM and CDR2 as ANQGSEA. The CDR3 DNA is TGCAGCGTTGGGGGCTCGACAGGGGGGCAGGACATTCAGTACTTC. Its translation: CSVGGSTGGQDIQYF. Together with reference TRBV29-1 and TRBJ2-4, the CDR3 gives the full variable domain: SAVISQKPSRDICQRGTSLTIQCQVDSQVTMMFWYRQQPGQSLTLIATANQGSEATYESGFVIDKFPISRPNLTFSTLTVSNMSPEDSSIYLCSVGGSTGGQDIQYFGAGTRLSVL.

This clone is a singleton in its sample. The chain recombines TRBV19 with TRBJ1-5; 7 positions match TRBD1. From germline, CDR1 is LNHDA and CDR2 SQIVND (reference sequence). The V gene end was trimmed by 3 bases and the J gene end by 2 bases; junction bases not matched to a gene: 4. The CDR3 length is 15 residues. Here the CDR3 reads CASSIYRGGNQPQHF. CDR3 nucleotide sequence: TGTGCCAGTAGTATCTACAGGGGTGGCAATCAGCCCCAGCATTTT.

V usage is TRBV11-1 and J usage is TRBJ1-4; D might be TRBD1 (6 bases). The CDR3 sequence is 12 residues long. Germline loops: CDR1 SGHAT, CDR2 FQDESV (reference sequence). Trimming removed 3 bases at V and 12 bases at J, with 11 bases between. CDR3: CASSFDRQELFF. For the CDR3, the DNA is TGTGCCAGCAGCTTTGACAGACAGGAACTGTTTTTT.

The gene calls are TRBV3-1 (or the pseudogene TRBV3-2) and TRBJ2-1; 8 bases line up with TRBD1. The V segment lost 4 bases and the J segment 7 bases; nucleotides outside the gene matches: 9. Germline V CDR1 and CDR2: LGHDT, YNNKEL (reference sequence). This CDR3 contains 15 residues. CDR3 sequence: CASSPDRGTGNEQFF. CDR3 in DNA: TGTGCCAGCAGCCCCGACAGGGGCACGGGGAATGAGCAGTTCTTC.

The rearrangement uses TRBV12-3 or TRBV12-4 and TRBJ1-1; D not certain. Deletions cut 6 bases from V and 1 base from J, with 9 bases between. The CDR3 is 13 residues long. The CDR3 DNA follows: TGTGCCAGCAGCAAAACGGGGAACACTGAAGCTTTCTTT. Amino acids: CASSKTGNTEAFF.

The chain is built from TRBV7-2 and TRBJ2-1; possible D gene TRBD2, 7 bases. The CDR3 length is 14 residues. The V end was cut by 3 bases, the J end by 9 bases, with 15 bases between. Germline CDR1 SGHTA, CDR2 FQGNSA. In DNA, the CDR3 is TGTGCCAGCAGCTTGGGCGGGGGCCGTGGTGAGCAGTTCTTC. Encoded protein: CASSLGGGRGEQFF.

The CDR3 here is CASREQGTKNIQYF. CDR3 coding DNA: TGTGCCAGCAGGGAACAGGGGACCAAAAACATTCAGTACTTC. The genes are TRBV6-6 and TRBJ2-4; 7 bases map to TRBD1. V was clipped by 6 bases and J by 2 bases; unmatched bases: 4. This CDR3 is 14 amino acids long. Per germline, CDR1 MNHNY and CDR2 SVGAGI (reference sequence).

V gene TRBV7-2 combines with J gene TRBJ2-3; TRBD1 matches 7 bases. The CDR3 length is 14 residues. CDR1 and CDR2 from the germline V gene are SGHTA and FQGNSA. The J segment lost 6 bases and the V segment lost 6 bases, leaving 9 bases of the junction unmatched. In nucleotides, the CDR3 is TGTGCCAGCAGGACCGACAGGGTAGCCGATACGCAGTATTTT. Translating it yields CASRTDRVADTQYF.

J is TRBJ2-2 and V is TRBV24-1, with D perhaps matching TRBD1 or TRBD2 (5 bases each). The CDR3 loop spans 15 amino acids. V was cut by 6 bases and J by 2 bases, with 12 bases left in between. Germline values: CDR1 KGHDR, CDR2 SFDVKD. The CDR3 reads CATSSGRFNTGELFF. CDR3 DNA sequence: TGTGCCACCAGTTCGGGACGCTTCAACACCGGGGAGCTGTTTTTT.

The V gene is TRBV7-2, the J gene TRBJ1-4; no definite D call. The CDR3 extends over 14 amino acids. V was clipped by 5 bases and J by 2 bases, with 9 bases between them. The germline V gene has CDR1 SGHTA and CDR2 FQGNSA. The CDR3 sequence is CASSPWETNEKLFF. As DNA, the CDR3 is TGTGCCAGCAGCCCCTGGGAGACTAATGAAAAACTGTTTTTT.

J is TRBJ1-5 and V is TRBV5-6; the D is unclear. V lost 2 bases and J lost 5, with 11 bases in between. CDR1 and CDR2 from the germline V gene are SGHDT and YYEEEE. This CDR3 contains 14 residues. CDR3: CASSFGDGDQPQHF. The CDR3 bases are TGTGCCAGCAGCTTCGGGGATGGAGATCAGCCCCAGCATTTT. The whole variable domain, filled in from reference TRBV5-6 and TRBJ1-5, reads DAGVTQSPTHLIKTRGQQVTLRCSPKSGHDTVSWYQQALGQGPQFIFQYYEEEERQRGNFPDRFSGHQFPNYSSELNVNALLLGDSALYLCASSFGDGDQPQHFGDGTRLSIL.

This rearrangement joins TRBV9 to TRBJ2-7, with 8 bases identical to TRBD1. The length of the CDR3 is 15 residues. Per germline, CDR1 SGDLS and CDR2 YYNGEE. The J segment lost 5 bases and the V segment lost 0 bases, leaving 7 bases of the junction unmatched. In DNA form, the CDR3 reads TGTGCCAGCAGCGTAGAGGCAGGGGGCCGTCACGAGCAGTACTTC. This gives the protein CASSVEAGGRHEQYF.

V usage is TRBV20-1 and J usage is TRBJ1-6; D perhaps matches TRBD1 (5 bases). This CDR3 region has 15 residues. Germline V gene sequence: CDR1 DFQATT, CDR2 SNEGSKA (reference sequence). The ends were cut back, 4 bases at V and 10 bases at J, with 20 bases in the middle. In DNA form, the CDR3 reads TGCAGTGCTACTGACAGATCCGGACGGTCGTCACCCCTCCACTTT. This encodes CSATDRSGRSSPLHF.

The CDR3 protein is CAWSIGQGAEQYF. In nucleotides, the CDR3 is TGTGCCTGGAGTATCGGACAGGGTGCCGAGCAGTACTTC. This chain uses TRBV30 with TRBJ2-7, with 8 bases identical to TRBD1. Germline assignment: CDR1 GTSNPN and CDR2 SVGIG (reference sequence). V shed 2 bases and J 6 bases; nucleotides not matched to a gene: 6. CDR3 length: 13 amino acids.

This rearrangement joins TRBV18 to TRBJ1-5; TRBD1 is a possible D gene (5 bases). Germline V CDR1 and CDR2: KGHSH, LQKENI. Between the trimmed V and J ends, which lost 3 bases and 4 bases, there was a span of 10 bases. This CDR3 spans 14 amino acids. CDR3: CASSPGRENQPQHF. CDR3 coding DNA: TGTGCCAGCTCACCGGGCAGGGAGAATCAGCCCCAGCATTTT.

This sequence joins TRBV5-1 and TRBJ2-3; the match to TRBD2 covers 10 bases. From germline, CDR1 is SGHRS and CDR2 YFSETQ. The CDR3 length is 17 residues. Trimming cost V 0 bases and J 5 bases; bases outside gene matches: 9. CDR3 in amino acids: CASSLALAGAGGDTQYF. In DNA form, the CDR3 reads TGCGCCAGCAGCTTGGCCCTAGCGGGGGCCGGGGGAGATACGCAGTATTTT.

The chain employs TRBV5-8 and TRBJ1-1; the D is unclear. Trimming pared 4 bases from V and 0 bases from J, leaving 10 bases between. CDR3 length: 14 residues. Germline V gene sequence: CDR1 SGHTS, CDR2 YDEGEE. CDR3 sequence (DNA): TGTGCCAGCAGCCTAAACTTAGTGAACACTGAAGCTTTCTTT. The encoded protein is CASSLNLVNTEAFF.

V gene TRBV29-1 combines with J gene TRBJ1-6, with D hard to call. Deletions cut 4 bases from V and 2 bases from J, with 6 bases between. CDR1 SQVTM and CDR2 ANQGSEA come from the germline V gene. This CDR3 spans 13 amino acids. The CDR3 here is CSVAQTYNSPLHF. The DNA for the CDR3 is TGCAGCGTTGCTCAGACCTATAATTCACCCCTCCACTTT.